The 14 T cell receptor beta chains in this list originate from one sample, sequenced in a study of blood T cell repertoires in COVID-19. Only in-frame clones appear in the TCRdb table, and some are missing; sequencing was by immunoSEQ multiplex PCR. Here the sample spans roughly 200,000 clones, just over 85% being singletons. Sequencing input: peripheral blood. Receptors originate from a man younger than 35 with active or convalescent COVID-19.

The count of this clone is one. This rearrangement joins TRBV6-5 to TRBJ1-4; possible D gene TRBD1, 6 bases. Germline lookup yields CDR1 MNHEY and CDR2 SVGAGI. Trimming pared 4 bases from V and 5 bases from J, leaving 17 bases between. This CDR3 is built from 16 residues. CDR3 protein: CASSLLQGEGNEKLFF. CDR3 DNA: TGTGCCAGCAGTTTACTACAGGGTGAGGGAAATGAAAAACTGTTTTTT.

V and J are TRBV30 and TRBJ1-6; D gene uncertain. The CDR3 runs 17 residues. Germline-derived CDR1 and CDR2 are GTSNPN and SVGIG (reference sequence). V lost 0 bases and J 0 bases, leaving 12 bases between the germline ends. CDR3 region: CAWSVGLLGSYNSPLHF. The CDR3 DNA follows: TGTGCCTGGAGTGTGGGCTTACTAGGCTCCTATAATTCACCCCTCCACTTT.

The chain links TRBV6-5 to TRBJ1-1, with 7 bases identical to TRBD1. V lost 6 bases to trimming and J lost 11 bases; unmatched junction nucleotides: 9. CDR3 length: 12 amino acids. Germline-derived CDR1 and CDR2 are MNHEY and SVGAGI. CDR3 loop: CASRRDSAVAFF. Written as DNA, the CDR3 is TGTGCCAGCAGGAGGGACAGTGCGGTGGCTTTCTTT.

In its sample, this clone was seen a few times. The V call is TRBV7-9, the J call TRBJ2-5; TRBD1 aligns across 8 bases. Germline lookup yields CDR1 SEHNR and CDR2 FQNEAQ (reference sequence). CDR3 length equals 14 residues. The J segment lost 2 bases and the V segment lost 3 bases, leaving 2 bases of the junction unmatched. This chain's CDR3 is CASSFYRGQETQYF. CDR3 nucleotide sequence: TGTGCCAGCAGCTTCTACAGGGGGCAAGAGACCCAGTACTTC.

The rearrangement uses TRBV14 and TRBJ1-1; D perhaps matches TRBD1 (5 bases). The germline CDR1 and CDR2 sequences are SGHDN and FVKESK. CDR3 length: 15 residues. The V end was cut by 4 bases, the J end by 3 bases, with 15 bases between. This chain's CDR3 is CASSPLGEGHTEAFF. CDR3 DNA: TGTGCCAGCAGCCCCTTGGGGGAGGGACACACTGAAGCTTTCTTT.

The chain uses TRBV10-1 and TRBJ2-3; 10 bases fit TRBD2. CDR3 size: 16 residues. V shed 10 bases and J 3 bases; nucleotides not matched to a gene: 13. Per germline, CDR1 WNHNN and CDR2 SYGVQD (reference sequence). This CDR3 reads CATSLKREGQTDTQYF. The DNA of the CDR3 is TGCGCCACCTCACTGAAGCGGGAGGGCCAAACAGATACGCAGTATTTT.

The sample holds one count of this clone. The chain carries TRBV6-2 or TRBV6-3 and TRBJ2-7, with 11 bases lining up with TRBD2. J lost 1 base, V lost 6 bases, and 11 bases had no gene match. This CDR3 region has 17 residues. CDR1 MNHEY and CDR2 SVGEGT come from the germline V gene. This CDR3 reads CASSPRLAGRGSYEQYF. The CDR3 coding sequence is TGTGCCAGCAGCCCCCGACTAGCGGGACGGGGGTCCTACGAGCAGTACTTC.

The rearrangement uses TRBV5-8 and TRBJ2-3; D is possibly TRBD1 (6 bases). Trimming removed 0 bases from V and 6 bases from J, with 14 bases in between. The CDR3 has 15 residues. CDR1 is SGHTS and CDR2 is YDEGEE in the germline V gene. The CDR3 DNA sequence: TGTGCCAGCAGCTTGGTTAACAGGGTAGGCGATACGCAGTATTTT. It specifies CASSLVNRVGDTQYF. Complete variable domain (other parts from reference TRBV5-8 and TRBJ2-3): EAGVTQSPTHLIKTRGQQATLRCSPISGHTSVYWYQQALGLGLQFLLWYDEGEERNRGNFPPRFSGRQFPNYSSELNVNALELEDSALYLCASSLVNRVGDTQYFGPGTRLTVL.

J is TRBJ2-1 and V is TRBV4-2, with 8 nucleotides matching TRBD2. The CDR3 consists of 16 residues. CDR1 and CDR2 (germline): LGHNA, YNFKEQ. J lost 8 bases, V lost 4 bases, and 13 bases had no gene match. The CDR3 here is CASSPSGSMGWDEQFF. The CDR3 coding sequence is TGTGCCAGCAGCCCCAGCGGGAGTATGGGCTGGGATGAGCAGTTCTTC.

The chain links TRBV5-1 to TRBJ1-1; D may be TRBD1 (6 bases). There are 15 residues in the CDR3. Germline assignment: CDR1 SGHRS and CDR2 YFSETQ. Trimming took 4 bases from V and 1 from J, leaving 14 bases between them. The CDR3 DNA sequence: TGCGCCAGCAGCACCAGGGGAAGGACGAACACTGAAGCTTTCTTT. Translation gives CASSTRGRTNTEAFF.

The CDR3 loop reads CASSFDSNTEAFF. CDR3 sequence (DNA): TGTGCCAGCAGCTTTGACAGCAACACTGAAGCTTTCTTT. The gene calls are TRBV5-6 and TRBJ1-1, with D maybe TRBD1 (5 bases). Looked up from germline, CDR1 is SGHDT and CDR2 is YYEEEE. The ends were cut back, 2 bases at V and 2 bases at J, with 7 bases in the middle. This CDR3 region has 13 residues.

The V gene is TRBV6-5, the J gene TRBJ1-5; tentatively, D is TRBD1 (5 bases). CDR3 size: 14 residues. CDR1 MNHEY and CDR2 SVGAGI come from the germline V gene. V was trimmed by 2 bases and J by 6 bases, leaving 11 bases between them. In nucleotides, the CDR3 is TGTGCCAGCAGTTACGGGGGAGGGAGTCAGCCCCAGCATTTT. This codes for CASSYGGGSQPQHF.

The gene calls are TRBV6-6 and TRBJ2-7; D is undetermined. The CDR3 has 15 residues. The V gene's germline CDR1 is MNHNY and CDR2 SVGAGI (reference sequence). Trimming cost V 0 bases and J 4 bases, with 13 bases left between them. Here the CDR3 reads CASSYSGPLPYEQYF. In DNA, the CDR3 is TGTGCCAGCAGTTACTCTGGGCCCCTCCCTTACGAGCAGTACTTC.

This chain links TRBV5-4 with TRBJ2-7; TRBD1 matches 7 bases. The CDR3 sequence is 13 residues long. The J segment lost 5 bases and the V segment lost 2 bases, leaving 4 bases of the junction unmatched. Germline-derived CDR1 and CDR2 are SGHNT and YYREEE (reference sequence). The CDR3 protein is CASSLDRAHEQYF. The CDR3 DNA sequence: TGTGCCAGCAGCTTAGACAGGGCCCACGAGCAGTACTTC.